This TCR beta chain was profiled in a study of lymphopenia after photon versus proton radiotherapy. Profiled with immunoSEQ multiplex PCR; TCRdb holds only in-frame clones, not every one. The sample has about 58,000 clones, roughly 80% seen once. V lost 5 bases and J 7 bases, leaving 15 bases between the germline ends. Per germline, CDR1 MDHEN and CDR2 SYDVKM. The CDR3 is made up of 14 amino acids. The J gene is TRBJ2-1, the V gene TRBV28; perhaps TRBD2 as D (6 bases). This clonotype originated in a man in his sixties with pancreatic cancer. Sequencing used peripheral blood, obtained from a patient treated with proton-based radiotherapy. CDR3 sequence (DNA): TGTGCCAGCAGTACCACCGGGAGTAGGAATGAGCAGTTCTTC. This translates into CASSTTGSRNEQFF. Looking up the rest from reference TRBV28 and TRBJ2-1 gives the full variable domain: DVKVTQSSRYLVKRTGEKVFLECVQDMDHENMFWYRQDPGLGLRLIYFSYDVKMKEKGDIPEGYSVSREKKERFSLILESASTNQTSMYLCASSTTGSRNEQFFGPGTRLTVL.